This note documents a single T cell receptor beta chain sequence. As yet, its antigen is unknown. The authors reverse transcribed all of the isolated RNA, so sequencing captured expressed TCRB transcripts. Sequenced by immunoSEQ multiplex PCR; TCRdb stores in-frame clones only, minus some. The table lists roughly 290,000 clones, 14% to 15% of them singletons. The data originate from a study of beta chain features in type 1 diabetes. V was pared by 3 bases and J by 1 base, with 10 bases between. The CDR3 is made up of 14 amino acids. Germline CDR1 is MDHEN and CDR2 is SYDVKM. General study points: All four CD4+ subsets from Type 1 diabetes patients carried moderately but significantly shorter TCRB CDR3s.

This TCR came from a man between 18 and 29 years old with type 1 diabetes. The chain employs TRBV28 and TRBJ2-7; no definite D call. Material for sequencing was naive CD4+ T cells from blood. Here the CDR3 reads CASSFAVSSYEQYF. The CDR3 DNA follows: TGTGCCAGCAGTTTTGCGGTTTCTTCCTACGAGCAGTACTTC.